This T cell receptor (beta chain) was sequenced in a study of cytomegalovirus exposure and HLA in healthy donors. Study-wide findings and caveats: Productive rates of about 87% or about 30% were seen for most TCR beta V segments in an earlier analysis.

Amplification used 60 Vbeta primers and 13 Jbeta primers. Assay used: immunoSEQ multiplex PCR; TCRdb lists only in-frame clones, some missing. The data show 150,000 or so clones, 74% seen once. Trimming took off 4 bases at V and 2 bases at J, with 15 bases between the two ends. Germline V gives CDR1 SGHDT, CDR2 YYEEEE. CDR3 size: 15 residues. With regard to this clone: Its antigen is not identified. This CDR3 is also generated by other DNA sequences in the sample.

This chain joins TRBV5-6 and TRBJ1-2; D might be TRBD1 (6 bases). The sequenced sample consisted of PBMCs. This TCR derives from a man aged 18 to 30 in good health and CMV-seropositive. The CDR3 DNA is TGTGCCAGCAGCCCCCGGGACACTACGAACTATGGCTACACCTTC. Protein: CASSPRDTTNYGYTF.